This T cell receptor beta chain derives from a study of shared clonotypes between healthy human individuals. The CDR3 extends over 16 amino acids. The V end was cut by 2 bases, the J end by 0 bases, with 13 bases between. The V gene's germline CDR1 is MNHEY and CDR2 SVGAGI. The repertoire was sequenced with immunoSEQ multiplex PCR; TCRdb's copy has only in-frame clones and lacks some. The sample consists of 400,000 to 600,000 clones, 70% to 80% of them appearing once. The chain carries TRBV6-5 and TRBJ2-5; the D gene is possibly TRBD2 (6 bases). The sequenced material came from PBMCs. This TCR was sampled from a woman aged 40 to 50 in good health. Some clones in this sample may be carry-over from other donors' samples. CDR3 sequence: CASSYIGTQYQETQYF. In DNA form, the CDR3 reads TGTGCCAGCAGTTACATCGGGACTCAGTACCAAGAGACCCAGTACTTC.